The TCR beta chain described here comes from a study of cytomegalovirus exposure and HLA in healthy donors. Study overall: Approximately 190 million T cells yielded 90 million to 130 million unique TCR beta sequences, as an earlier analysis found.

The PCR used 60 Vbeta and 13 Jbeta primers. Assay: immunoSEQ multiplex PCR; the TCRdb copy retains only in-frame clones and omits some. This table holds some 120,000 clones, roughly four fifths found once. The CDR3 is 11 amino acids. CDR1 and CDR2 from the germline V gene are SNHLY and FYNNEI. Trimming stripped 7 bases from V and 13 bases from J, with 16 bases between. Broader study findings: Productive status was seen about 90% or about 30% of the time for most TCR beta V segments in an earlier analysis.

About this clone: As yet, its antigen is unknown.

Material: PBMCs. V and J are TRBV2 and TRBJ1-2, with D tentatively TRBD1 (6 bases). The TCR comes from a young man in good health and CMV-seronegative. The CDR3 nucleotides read TGTGCCAGCAAGATGAACAGGGAGACCACCTTC. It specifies CASKMNRETTF.